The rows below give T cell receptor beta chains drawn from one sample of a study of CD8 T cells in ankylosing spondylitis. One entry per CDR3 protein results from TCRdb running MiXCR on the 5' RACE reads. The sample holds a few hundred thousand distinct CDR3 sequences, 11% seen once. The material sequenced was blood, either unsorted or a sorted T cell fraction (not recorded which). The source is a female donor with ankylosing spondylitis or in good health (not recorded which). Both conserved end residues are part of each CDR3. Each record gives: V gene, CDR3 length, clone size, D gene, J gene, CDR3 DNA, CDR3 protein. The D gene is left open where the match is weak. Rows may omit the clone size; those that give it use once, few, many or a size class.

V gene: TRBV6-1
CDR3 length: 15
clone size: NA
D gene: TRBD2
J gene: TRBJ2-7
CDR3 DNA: TGTGCCAGCAGTGTGACTAGCGATAACTCCTACGAGCAGTACTTC
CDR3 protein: CASSVTSDNSYEQYF

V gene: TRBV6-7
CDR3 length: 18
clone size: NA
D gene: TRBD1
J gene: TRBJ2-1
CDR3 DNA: TGTGCCTGCAGTTTAGGATTCCGGGACAGGGGGCGTTTGAATGAGCAGTTCTTC
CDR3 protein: CACSLGFRDRGRLNEQFF

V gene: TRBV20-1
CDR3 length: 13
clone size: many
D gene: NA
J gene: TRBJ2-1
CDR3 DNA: TGCAGTGCCTTGAAAGGGTCCTACAATGAGCAGTTCTTC
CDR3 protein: CSALKGSYNEQFF

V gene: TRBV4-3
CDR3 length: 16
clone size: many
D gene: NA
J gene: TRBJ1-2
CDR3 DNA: TGCGCCAGCAGCCAAGAAGCAGGAGAGCAGATCTATGGCTACACCTTC
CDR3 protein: CASSQEAGEQIYGYTF

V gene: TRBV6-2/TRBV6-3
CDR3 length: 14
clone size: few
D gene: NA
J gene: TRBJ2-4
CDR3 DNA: TGTGCCAGCAGTCCCACAGGGTCCAAAAACATTCAGTACTTC
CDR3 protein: CASSPTGSKNIQYF

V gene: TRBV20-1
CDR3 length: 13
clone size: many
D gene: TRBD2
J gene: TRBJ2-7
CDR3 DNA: TGCAGTGCTAGATCTAGCGGGCTCTACGAGCAGTACTTC
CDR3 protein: CSARSSGLYEQYF

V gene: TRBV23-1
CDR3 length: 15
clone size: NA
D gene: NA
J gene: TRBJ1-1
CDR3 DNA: TGCGCCAGCAGTCACCGCCCGAGACAGGTTCCTGAAGCTTTCTTT
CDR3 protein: CASSHRPRQVPEAFF

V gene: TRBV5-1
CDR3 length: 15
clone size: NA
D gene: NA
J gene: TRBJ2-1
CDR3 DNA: TGCGCCAGCAGCTTGGTTGGAGGGGACTACAATGAGCAGTTCTTC
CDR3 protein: CASSLVGGDYNEQFF

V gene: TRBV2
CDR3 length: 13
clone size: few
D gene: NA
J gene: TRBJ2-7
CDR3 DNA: TGTGCCAGCAGTTACACTACAGGTAACGAGCAGTACTTC
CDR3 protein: CASSYTTGNEQYF

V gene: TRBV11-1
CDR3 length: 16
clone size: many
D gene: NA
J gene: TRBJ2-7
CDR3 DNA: TGTGCCAGCAGCTTAGACGACAGCCTTATTGACTACGAGCAGTACTTC
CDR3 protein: CASSLDDSLIDYEQYF

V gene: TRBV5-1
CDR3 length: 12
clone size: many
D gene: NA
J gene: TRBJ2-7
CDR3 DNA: TGCGCCAGCAGCTTAGGACAAGGGGAGCAGTACTTC
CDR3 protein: CASSLGQGEQYF

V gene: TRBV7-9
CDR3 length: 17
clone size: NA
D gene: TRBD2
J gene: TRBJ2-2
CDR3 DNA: TGTGCCAGCAGCCGACCAGGACGGGGGGATGGTTCCGGGGAGCTGTTTTTT
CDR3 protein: CASSRPGRGDGSGELFF

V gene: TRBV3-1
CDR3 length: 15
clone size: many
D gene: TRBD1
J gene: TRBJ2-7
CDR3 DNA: TGTGCCAGCAGCCACCGGGACAGGGGATACTACGAGCAGTACTTC
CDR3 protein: CASSHRDRGYYEQYF

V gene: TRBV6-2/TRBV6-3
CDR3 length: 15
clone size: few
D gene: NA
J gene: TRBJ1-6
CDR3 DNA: TGTGCCAGCAGTGGCTCCGGGGGAGGAAATTCACCCCTCCACTTT
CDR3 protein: CASSGSGGGNSPLHF

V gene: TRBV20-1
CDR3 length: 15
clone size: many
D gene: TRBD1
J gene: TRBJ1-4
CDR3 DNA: TGCAGTGCTAGAGATTTAGGGACAGTTAATGAAAAACTGTTTTTT
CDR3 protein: CSARDLGTVNEKLFF

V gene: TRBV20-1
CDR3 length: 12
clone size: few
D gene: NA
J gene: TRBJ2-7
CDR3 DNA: TGCAGCTCAGGGGAAGGCTCCTACGAGCAGTACTTC
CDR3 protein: CSSGEGSYEQYF

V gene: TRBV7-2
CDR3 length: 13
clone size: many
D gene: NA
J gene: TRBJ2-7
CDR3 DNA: TGTGCCAGCAGCTCATTCCGGTCCTACGAGCAGTACTTC
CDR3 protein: CASSSFRSYEQYF

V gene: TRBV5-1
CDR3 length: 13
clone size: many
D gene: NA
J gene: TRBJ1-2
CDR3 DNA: TGCGCCAGCAGAGTCACAATCGACTATGGCTACACCTTC
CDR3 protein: CASRVTIDYGYTF

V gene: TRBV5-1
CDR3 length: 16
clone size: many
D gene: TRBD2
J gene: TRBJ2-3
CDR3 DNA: TGCGCCAGCAGCTTGGGGACTAGCGGGCAAACAGATACGCAGTATTTT
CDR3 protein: CASSLGTSGQTDTQYF

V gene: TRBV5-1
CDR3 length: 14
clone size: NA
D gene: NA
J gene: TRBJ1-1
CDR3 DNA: TGCGCCAGCAGCCCGGGAGAAATGAACACTGAAGCTTTCTTT
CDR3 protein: CASSPGEMNTEAFF

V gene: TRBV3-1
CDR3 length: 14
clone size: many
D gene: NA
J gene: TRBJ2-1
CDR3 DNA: TGTGCCAGCAGCCCCCGAGGAAGGGTCAATGAGCAGTTCTTC
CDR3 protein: CASSPRGRVNEQFF

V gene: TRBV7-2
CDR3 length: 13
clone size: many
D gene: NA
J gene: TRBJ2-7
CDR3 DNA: TGTGCCAGCAGCTGGGGAGGAGCTTACGAGCAGTACTTC
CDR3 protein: CASSWGGAYEQYF

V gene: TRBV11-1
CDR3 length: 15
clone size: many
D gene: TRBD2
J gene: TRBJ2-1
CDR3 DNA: TGTGCCAGCAGCTTGAACCCTAGCGGTAGGGATGAGCAGTTCTTC
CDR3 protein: CASSLNPSGRDEQFF

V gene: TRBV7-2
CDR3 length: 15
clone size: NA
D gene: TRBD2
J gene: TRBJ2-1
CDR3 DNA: TGTGCCAGCAGCTTAGGCACTAGCGGACGGAATGAGCAGTTCTTC
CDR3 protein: CASSLGTSGRNEQFF

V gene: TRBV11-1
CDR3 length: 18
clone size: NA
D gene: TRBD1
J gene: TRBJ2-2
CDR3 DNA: TGTGCCAGCAGCTTAGAGATCACCGGGACAGGCAACACCGGGGAGCTGTTTTTT
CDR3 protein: CASSLEITGTGNTGELFF

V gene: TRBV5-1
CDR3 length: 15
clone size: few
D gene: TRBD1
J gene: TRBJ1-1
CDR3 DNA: TGCGCCAGCAGCTCACAGGGGGCGCTGGACACTGAAGCTTTCTTT
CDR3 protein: CASSSQGALDTEAFF

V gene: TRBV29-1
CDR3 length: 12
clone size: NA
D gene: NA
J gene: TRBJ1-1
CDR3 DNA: TGCAGCGTTTACCGGTCGAACACTGAAGCTTTCTTT
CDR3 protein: CSVYRSNTEAFF

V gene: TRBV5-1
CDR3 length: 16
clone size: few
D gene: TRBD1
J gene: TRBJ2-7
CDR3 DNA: TGCGCCAGCAGCATGGAGGCCGGGACAGGGTTTTACGAGCAGTACTTC
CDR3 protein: CASSMEAGTGFYEQYF

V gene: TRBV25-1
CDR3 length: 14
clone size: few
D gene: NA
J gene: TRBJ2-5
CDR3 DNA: TGTGCCAGCAGTGAATATAAGCTCCAAGAGACCCAGTACTTC
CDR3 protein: CASSEYKLQETQYF

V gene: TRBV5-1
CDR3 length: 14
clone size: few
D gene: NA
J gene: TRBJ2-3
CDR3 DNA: TGCGCCAGCACCTCGGGGAAGACCACAGATACGCAGTATTTT
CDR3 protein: CASTSGKTTDTQYF

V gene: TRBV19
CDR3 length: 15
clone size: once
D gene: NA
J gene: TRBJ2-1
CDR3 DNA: TGTGCCAGTAGTATTGGTGCCCCCTCCTACAATGAGCAGTTCTTC
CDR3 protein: CASSIGAPSYNEQFF

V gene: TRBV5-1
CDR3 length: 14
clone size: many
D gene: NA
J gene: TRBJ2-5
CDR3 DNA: TGCGCCAGCAGCTTGGTTTCCAGGGAAGAGACCCAGTACTTC
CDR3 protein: CASSLVSREETQYF

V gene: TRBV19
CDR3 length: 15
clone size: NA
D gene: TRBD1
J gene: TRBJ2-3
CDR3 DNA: TGTGCCAGTAGTATCACCGGGACAGGGGCAGATACGCAGTATTTT
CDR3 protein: CASSITGTGADTQYF

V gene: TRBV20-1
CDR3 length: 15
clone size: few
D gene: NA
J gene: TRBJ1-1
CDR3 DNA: TGCAGTGCTAGTAAGACTGGCAGGATGAACACTGAAGCTTTCTTT
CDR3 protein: CSASKTGRMNTEAFF

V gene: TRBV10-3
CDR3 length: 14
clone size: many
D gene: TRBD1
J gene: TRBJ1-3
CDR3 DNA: TGTGCCACTTGTGCGGGACAGCAAGGAAACACCATATATTTT
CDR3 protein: CATCAGQQGNTIYF

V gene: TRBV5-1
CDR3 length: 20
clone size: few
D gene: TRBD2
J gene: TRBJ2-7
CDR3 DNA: TGCGCCAGCAGCTTGGGTCCTTCCGGGACTAGCGGGGGGAGCTCCTACGAGCAGTACTTC
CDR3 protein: CASSLGPSGTSGGSSYEQYF

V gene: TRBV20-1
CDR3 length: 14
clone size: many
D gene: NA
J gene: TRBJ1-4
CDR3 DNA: TGCAGTGCCCCTTCGGGCAGAAGGAATGAAAAACTGTTTTTT
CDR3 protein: CSAPSGRRNEKLFF

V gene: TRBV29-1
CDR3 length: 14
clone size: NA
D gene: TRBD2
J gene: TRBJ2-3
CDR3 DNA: TGCAGCGTTGGGGTTAGCGGGAGTTCAGATACGCAGTATTTT
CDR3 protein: CSVGVSGSSDTQYF

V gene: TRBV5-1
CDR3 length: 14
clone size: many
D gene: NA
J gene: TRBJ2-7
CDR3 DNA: TGCGCCAGCAGCTTGGGGAGCGTAGACTACGAGCAGTACTTC
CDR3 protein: CASSLGSVDYEQYF

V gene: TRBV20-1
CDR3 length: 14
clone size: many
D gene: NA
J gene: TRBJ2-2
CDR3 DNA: TGCAGTGCTTCGAGGGCCGCGAACACCGGGGAGCTGTTTTTT
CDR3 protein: CSASRAANTGELFF